This T cell receptor (beta chain) comes out of a study of CD8+CD57+ T cells in acquired aplastic anemia. Study-wide context: Each DNA sample taken from sorted CD4+ and CD8+ cells came to 3.2 ug on average.

A word on this clonotype: Its matching antigen is unknown.

The study's findings and limits: Over 25 shared CD8+ CDR3s appeared highly expressed within patients' immunodominant clones.

Patients sequenced had flow cytometry evidence of CD8+CD57+ cell expansion. Patients, without exception, had severe acquired aplastic anemia. Patients had not yet gotten any therapy when their blood was taken for sampling. Investigators profiled TCR beta VDJ and CDR3 from genomic DNA template. TCRdb re-derived calls from the reads in MiXCR, one entry per CDR3 protein. In the table there are about 180,000 distinct CDR3 sequences, roughly 50% of which are singletons. The sample consisted of sorted CD4+, CD8+, or CD8+CD57+ T cells (not recorded which) from PBMCs. This receptor was taken from a human donor with aplastic anemia.

The CDR3, as DNA: TGTGCCACCAGCAGTAACGGACAGGGAGGCGAAAAACTGTTTTTT. Translating it yields CATSSNGQGGEKLFF. The chain combines TRBV15 with TRBJ1-4; 8 bases are shared with TRBD1. J lost 8 bases, V lost 3 bases, and 8 bases had no gene match. Germline CDR1 reads LNHNV; CDR2 reads YYDKDF (reference sequence). The CDR3 contains 15 residues. The variable domain in full, completed from reference TRBV15 and TRBJ1-4, reads DAMVIQNPRYQVTQFGKPVTLSCSQTLNHNVMYWYQQKSSQAPKLLFHYYDKDFNNEADTPDNFQSRRPNTSFCFLDIRSPGLGDTAMYLCATSSNGQGGEKLFFGSGTQLSVL.